This T cell receptor (beta chain) was captured by sequencing in a study of cytomegalovirus exposure and HLA in healthy donors. The CDR3 totals 13 residues. CDR1 is SEHNR, CDR2 FQNEAQ, per germline (reference sequence). V lost 5 bases to trimming and J lost 7 bases; unmatched junction nucleotides: 6. Points on this clone: Its antigen is not identified.

The PCR ran on 60 Vbeta and 13 Jbeta primers. Using immunoSEQ multiplex PCR, the repertoire was profiled, and TCRdb retains in-frame clones only, with some absent. The data show about 64,000 clones, approximately 80% seen once. Study-wide findings and caveats: The authors assumed roughly uniform sequencing depth across donors for presence/absence analyses. Upon later analysis, HLA-associated TCR beta chains proved more clonally expanded than other, equally common chains. Later on, an analysis found that several of the most significant clusters appeared to be linked to common viral pathogens, which included parvovirus B19. For most TCR beta V segments, an earlier analysis put the productive rate at about 87% or about 30% of the time.

The sequenced sample consisted of PBMCs. This TCR was sampled from a man aged 18 to 29 in good health and CMV-seropositive. The rearrangement uses TRBV7-9 and TRBJ1-2, with 8 bases aligning to TRBD1. Written as DNA, the CDR3 is TGTGCCAGCAGCCCTGACAGGGGTTCTGGCTACACCTTC. It codes for CASSPDRGSGYTF. Full variable domain (rest looked up from reference TRBV7-9 and TRBJ1-2): DTGVSQNPRHKITKRGQNVTFRCDPISEHNRLYWYRQTLGQGPEFLTYFQNEAQLEKSRLLSDRFSAERPKGSFSTLEIQRTEQGDSAMYLCASSPDRGSGYTFGSGTRLTVV.